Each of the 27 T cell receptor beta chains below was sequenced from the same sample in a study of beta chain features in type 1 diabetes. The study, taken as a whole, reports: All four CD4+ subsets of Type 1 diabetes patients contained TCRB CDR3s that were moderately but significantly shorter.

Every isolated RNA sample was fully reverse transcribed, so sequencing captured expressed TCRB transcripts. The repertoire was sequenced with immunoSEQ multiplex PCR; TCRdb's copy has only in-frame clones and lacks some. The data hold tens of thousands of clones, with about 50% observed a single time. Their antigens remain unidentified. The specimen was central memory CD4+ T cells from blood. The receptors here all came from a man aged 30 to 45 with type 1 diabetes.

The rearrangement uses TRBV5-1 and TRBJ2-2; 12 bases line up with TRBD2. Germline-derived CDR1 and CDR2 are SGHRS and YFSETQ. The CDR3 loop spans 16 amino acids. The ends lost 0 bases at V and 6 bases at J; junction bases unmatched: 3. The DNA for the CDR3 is TGCGCCAGCAGCTTGGGACTAGCGGGAGCGGCCGGGGAGCTGTTTTTT. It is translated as CASSLGLAGAAGELFF. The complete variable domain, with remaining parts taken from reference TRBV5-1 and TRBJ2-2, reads KAGVTQTPRYLIKTRGQQVTLSCSPISGHRSVSWYQQTPGQGLQFLFEYFSETQRNKGNFPGRFSGRQFSNSRSEMNVSTLELGDSALYLCASSLGLAGAAGELFFGEGSRLTVL.

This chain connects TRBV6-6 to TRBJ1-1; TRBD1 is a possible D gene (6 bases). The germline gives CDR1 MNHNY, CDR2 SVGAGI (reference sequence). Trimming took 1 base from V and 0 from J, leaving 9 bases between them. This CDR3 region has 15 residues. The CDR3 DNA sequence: TGTGCCAGCAGTTACTTGGGGGCCTTGAACACTGAAGCTTTCTTT. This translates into CASSYLGALNTEAFF.

The CDR3, as DNA: TGTGCCAGCAGCAAGAGCGGGAGCGAGACCCAGTACTTC. Its protein product is CASSKSGSETQYF. The J gene is TRBJ2-5, the V gene TRBV7-9, with TRBD2 matching 8 bases. With V trimmed by 5 bases and J by 5 bases, 4 bases remained unmatched. The germline V gene has CDR1 SEHNR and CDR2 FQNEAQ (reference sequence). This CDR3 comprises 13 residues.

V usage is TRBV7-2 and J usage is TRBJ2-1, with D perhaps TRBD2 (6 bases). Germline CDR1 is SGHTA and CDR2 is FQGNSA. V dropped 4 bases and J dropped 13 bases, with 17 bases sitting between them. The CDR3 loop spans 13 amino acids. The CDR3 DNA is TGTGCCAGCAGCTCGGGCGGCAGCGGGCACCAGTTCTTC. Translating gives CASSSGGSGHQFF.

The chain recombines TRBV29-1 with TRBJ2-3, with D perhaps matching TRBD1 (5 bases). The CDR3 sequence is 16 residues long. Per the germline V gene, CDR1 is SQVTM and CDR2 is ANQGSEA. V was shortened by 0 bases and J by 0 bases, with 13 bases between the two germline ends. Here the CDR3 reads CSVEDARQSSTDTQYF. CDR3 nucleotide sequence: TGCAGCGTTGAAGATGCCAGACAGTCGAGCACAGATACGCAGTATTTT.

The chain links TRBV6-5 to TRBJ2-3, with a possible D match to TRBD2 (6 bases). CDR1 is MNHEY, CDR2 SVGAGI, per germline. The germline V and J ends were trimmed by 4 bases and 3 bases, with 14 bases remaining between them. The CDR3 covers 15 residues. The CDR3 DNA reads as TGTGCCAGCAGTTTCGGCGGGACTGGAACAGATACGCAGTATTTT. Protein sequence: CASSFGGTGTDTQYF.

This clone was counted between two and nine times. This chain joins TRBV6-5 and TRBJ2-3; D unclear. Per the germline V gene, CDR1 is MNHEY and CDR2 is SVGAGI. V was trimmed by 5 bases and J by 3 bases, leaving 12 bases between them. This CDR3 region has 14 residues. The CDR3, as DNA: TGTGCCAGCAGTCCCGCGGTCCCGACAGATACGCAGTATTTT. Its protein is CASSPAVPTDTQYF.

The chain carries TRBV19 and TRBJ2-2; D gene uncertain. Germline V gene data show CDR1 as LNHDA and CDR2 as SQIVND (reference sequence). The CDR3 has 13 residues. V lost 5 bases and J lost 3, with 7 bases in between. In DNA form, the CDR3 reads TGTGCCAGTAGTCTCAGTCACACCGGGGAGCTGTTTTTT. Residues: CASSLSHTGELFF.

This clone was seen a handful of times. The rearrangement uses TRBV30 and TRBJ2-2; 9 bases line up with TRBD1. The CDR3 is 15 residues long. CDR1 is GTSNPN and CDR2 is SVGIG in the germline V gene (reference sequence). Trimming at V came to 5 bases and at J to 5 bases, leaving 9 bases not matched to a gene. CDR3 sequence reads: CAWVRDRVETGELFF. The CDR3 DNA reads TGTGCCTGGGTCCGGGACAGGGTGGAGACCGGGGAGCTGTTTTTT.

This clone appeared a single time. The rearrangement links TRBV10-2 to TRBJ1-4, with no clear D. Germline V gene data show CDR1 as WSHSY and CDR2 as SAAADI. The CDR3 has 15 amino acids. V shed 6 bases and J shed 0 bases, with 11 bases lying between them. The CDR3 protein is CASSRGSATNEKLFF. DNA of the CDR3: TGCGCCAGCAGCCGGGGATCTGCAACTAATGAAAAACTGTTTTTT.

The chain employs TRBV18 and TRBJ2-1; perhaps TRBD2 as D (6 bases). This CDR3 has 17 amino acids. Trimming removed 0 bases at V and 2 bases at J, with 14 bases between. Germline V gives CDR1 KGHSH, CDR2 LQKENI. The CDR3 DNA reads TGTGCCAGCTCACCACCGAATCTAGCGTCCACCTACAATGAGCAGTTCTTC. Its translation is CASSPPNLASTYNEQFF.

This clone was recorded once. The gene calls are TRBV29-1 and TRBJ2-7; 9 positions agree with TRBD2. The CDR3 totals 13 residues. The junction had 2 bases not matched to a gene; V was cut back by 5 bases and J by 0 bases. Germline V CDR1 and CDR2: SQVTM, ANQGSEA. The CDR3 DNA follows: TGCAGCGTTAAGCGGGAGGTCTCCTACGAGCAGTACTTC. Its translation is CSVKREVSYEQYF.

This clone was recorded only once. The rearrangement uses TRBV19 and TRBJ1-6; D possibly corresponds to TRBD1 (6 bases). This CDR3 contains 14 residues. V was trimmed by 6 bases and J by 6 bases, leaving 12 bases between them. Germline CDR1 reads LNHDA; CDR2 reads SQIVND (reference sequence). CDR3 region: CASSGQTINSPLHF. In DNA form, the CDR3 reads TGTGCCAGTAGCGGACAGACGATTAATTCACCCCTCCACTTT.

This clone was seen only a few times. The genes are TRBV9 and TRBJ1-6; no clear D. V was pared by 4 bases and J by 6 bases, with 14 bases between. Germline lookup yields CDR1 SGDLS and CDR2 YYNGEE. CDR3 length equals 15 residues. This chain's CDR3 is CASSPGQQANSPLHF. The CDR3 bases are TGTGCCAGCAGCCCCGGCCAGCAGGCTAATTCACCCCTCCACTTT.

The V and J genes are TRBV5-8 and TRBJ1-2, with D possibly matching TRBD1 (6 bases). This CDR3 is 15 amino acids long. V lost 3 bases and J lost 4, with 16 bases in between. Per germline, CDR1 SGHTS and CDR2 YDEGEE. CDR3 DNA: TGTGCCAGCAGCTGGGGGCTGGGAGTGGTCTATGGCTACACCTTC. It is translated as CASSWGLGVVYGYTF.

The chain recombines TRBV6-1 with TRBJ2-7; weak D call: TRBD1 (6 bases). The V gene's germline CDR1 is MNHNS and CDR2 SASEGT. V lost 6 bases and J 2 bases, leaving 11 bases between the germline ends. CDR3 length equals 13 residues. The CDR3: CASRQTGTYEQYF. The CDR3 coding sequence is TGTGCCAGCAGACAGACAGGCACCTACGAGCAGTACTTC.

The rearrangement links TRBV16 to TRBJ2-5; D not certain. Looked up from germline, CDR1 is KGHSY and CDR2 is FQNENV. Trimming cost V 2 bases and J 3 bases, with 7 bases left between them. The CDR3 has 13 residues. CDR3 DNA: TGTGCCAGCAGCCAAAATTCGGAAGAGACCCAGTACTTC. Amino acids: CASSQNSEETQYF.

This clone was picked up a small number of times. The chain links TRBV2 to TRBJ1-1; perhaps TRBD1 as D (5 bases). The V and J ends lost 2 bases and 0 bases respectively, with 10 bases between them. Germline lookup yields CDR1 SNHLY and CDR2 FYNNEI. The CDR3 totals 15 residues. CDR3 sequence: CASSERGRVNTEAFF. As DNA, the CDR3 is TGTGCCAGCAGTGAAAGAGGCAGGGTGAACACTGAAGCTTTCTTT.

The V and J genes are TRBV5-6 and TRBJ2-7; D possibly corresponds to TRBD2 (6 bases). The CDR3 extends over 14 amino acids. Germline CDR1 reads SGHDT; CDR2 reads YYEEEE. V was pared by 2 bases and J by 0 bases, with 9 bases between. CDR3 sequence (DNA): TGTGCCAGCAGCTTCGGGGGTACCTCCTACGAGCAGTACTTC. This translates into CASSFGGTSYEQYF.

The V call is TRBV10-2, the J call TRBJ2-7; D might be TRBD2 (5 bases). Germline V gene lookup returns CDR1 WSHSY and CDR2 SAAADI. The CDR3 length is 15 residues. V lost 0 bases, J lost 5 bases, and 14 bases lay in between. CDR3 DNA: TGCGCCAGCAGTGAGTCCGACGGCTCCGGGGACGAGCAGTACTTC. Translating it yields CASSESDGSGDEQYF.

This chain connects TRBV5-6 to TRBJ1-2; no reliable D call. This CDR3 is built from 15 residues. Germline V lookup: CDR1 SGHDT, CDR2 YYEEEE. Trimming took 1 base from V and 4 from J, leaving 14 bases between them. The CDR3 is CASSLRLRVGYGYTF. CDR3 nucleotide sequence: TGTGCCAGCAGCTTGCGCCTTCGGGTCGGCTATGGCTACACCTTC.

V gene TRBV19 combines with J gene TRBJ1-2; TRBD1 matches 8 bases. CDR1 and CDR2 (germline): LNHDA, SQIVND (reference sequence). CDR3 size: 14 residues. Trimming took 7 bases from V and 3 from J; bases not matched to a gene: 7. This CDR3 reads CASNPGGSDYGYTF. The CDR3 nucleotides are TGTGCCAGTAACCCAGGGGGCAGCGACTATGGCTACACCTTC.

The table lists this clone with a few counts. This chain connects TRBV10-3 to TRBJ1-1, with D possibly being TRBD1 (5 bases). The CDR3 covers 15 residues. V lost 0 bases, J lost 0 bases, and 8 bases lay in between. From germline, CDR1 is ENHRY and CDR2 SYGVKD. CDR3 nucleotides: TGTGCCATCAGTGAGTCGGCAGGGATGAACACTGAAGCTTTCTTT. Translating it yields CAISESAGMNTEAFF.

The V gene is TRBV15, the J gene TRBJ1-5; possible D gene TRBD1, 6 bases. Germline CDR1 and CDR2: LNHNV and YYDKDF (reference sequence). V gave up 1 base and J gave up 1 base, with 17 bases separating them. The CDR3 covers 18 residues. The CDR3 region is CATSRGSGGRSSNQPQHF. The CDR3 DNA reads TGTGCCACCAGCAGAGGCTCGGGGGGGCGGTCGAGCAATCAGCCCCAGCATTTT. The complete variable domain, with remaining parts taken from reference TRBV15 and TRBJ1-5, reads DAMVIQNPRYQVTQFGKPVTLSCSQTLNHNVMYWYQQKSSQAPKLLFHYYDKDFNNEADTPDNFQSRRPNTSFCFLDIRSPGLGDTAMYLCATSRGSGGRSSNQPQHFGDGTRLSIL.

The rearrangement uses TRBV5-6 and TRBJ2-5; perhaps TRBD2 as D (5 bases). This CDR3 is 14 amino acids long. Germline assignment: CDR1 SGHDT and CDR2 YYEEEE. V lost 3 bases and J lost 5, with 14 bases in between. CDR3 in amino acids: CASSSTREWETQYF. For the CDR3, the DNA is TGTGCCAGCAGCTCGACAAGGGAGTGGGAGACCCAGTACTTC.

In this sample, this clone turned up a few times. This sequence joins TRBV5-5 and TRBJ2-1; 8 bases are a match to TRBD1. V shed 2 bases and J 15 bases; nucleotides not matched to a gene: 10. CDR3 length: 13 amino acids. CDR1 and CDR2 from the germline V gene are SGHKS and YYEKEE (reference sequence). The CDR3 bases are TGTGCCAGCAGCTTACCGACAGGGGAAAGGCTGTTCTTC. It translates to CASSLPTGERLFF.

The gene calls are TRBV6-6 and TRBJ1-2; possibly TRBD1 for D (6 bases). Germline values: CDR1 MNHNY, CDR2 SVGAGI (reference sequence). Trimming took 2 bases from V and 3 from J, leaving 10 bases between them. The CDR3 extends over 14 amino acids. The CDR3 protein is CASSYLQGDYGYTF. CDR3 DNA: TGTGCCAGCAGTTACCTACAGGGAGACTATGGCTACACCTTC.